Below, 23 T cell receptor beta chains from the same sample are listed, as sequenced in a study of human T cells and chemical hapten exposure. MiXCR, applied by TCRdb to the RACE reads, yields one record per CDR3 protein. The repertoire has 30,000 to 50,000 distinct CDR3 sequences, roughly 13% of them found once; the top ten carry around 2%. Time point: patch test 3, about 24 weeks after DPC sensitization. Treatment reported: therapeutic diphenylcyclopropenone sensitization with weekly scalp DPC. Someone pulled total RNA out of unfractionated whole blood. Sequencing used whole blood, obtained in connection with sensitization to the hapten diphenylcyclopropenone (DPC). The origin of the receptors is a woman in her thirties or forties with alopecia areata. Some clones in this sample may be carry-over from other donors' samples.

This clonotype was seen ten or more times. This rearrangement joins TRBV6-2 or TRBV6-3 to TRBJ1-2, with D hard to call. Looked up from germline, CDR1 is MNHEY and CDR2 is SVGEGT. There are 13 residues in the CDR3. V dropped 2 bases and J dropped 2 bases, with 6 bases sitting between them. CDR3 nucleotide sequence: TGTGCCAGCAGTTACGGCCGAAACTATGGCTACACCTTC. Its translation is CASSYGRNYGYTF.

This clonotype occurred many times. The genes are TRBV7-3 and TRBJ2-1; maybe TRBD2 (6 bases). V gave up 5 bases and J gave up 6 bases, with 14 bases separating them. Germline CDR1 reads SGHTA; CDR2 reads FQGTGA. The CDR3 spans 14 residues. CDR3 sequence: CASSPMGGTNEQFF. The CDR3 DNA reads TGTGCCAGCAGCCCCATGGGGGGTACCAATGAGCAGTTCTTC.

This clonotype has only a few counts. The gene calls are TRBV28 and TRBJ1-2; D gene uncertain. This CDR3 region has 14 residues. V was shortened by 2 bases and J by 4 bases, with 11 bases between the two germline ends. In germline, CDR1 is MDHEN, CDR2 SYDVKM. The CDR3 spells CASSLGRAPYGYTF. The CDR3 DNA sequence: TGTGCCAGCAGTTTAGGGCGGGCCCCCTATGGCTACACCTTC.

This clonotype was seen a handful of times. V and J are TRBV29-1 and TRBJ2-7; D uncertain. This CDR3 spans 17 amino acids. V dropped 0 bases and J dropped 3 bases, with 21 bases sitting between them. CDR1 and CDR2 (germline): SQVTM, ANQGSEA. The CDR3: CSVEEGPFPWPRYEQYF. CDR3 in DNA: TGCAGCGTTGAAGAAGGACCTTTCCCTTGGCCCCGCTACGAGCAGTACTTC.

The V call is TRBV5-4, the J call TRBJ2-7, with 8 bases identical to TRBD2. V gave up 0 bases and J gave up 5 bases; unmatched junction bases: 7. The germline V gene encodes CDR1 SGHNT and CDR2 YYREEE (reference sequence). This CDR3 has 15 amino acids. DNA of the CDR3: TGTGCCAGCAGCTTGGGAGGGACTAGATCACACGAGCAGTACTTC. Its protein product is CASSLGGTRSHEQYF.

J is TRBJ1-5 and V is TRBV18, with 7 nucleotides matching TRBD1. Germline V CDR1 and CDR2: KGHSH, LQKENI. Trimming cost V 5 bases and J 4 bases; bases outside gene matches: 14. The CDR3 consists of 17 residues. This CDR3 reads CASSARRDSTANQPQHF. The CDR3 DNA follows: TGTGCCAGCTCAGCGAGGAGGGACAGTACCGCAAATCAGCCCCAGCATTTT.

CDR3 coding DNA: TGCAGTGCCGCTGCACAGGGGGACACTGAAGCTTTCTTT. It specifies CSAAAQGDTEAFF. The chain has TRBV20-1 and TRBJ1-1; 8 bases line up with TRBD1. The CDR3 covers 13 residues. Trimming removed 6 bases from V and 3 bases from J; junction bases left unmatched: 6. CDR1 is DFQATT, CDR2 SNEGSKA, per germline (reference sequence).

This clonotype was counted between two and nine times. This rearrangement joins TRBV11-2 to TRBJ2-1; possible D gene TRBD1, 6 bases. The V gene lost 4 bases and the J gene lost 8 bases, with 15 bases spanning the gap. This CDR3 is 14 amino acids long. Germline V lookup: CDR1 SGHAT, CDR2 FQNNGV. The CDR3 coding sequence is TGTGCCAGCAGCTCTCAAAGGGGGATGGATGAGCAGTTCTTC. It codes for CASSSQRGMDEQFF.

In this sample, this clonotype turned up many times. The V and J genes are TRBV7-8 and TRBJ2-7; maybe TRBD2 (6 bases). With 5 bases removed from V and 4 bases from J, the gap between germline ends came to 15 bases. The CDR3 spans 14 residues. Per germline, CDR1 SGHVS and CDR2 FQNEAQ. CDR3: CASSPMGGEYEQYF. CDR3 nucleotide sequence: TGTGCCAGCAGCCCCATGGGCGGGGAGTACGAGCAGTACTTC.

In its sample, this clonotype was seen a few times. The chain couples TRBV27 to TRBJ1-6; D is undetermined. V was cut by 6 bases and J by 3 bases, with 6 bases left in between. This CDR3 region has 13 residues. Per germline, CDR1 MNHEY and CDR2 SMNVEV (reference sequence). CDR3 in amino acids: CASRVIYNSPLHF. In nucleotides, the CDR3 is TGTGCCAGCAGGGTTATCTATAATTCACCCCTCCACTTT.

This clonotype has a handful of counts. The CDR3 region has the DNA TGTGCCAGCAGCCAGGAGGGACTCACCGGGGAGCTGTTTTTT. Its translation: CASSQEGLTGELFF. V is TRBV3-1 and J is TRBJ2-2; the D gene is possibly TRBD2 (6 bases). Deletions cut 3 bases from V and 4 bases from J, with 9 bases between. The CDR3 contains 14 residues. The V gene's germline CDR1 is LGHDT and CDR2 YNNKEL (reference sequence).

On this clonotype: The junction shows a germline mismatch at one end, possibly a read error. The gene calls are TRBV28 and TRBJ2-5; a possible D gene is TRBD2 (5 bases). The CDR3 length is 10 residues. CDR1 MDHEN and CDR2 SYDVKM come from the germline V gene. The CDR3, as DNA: TGTGGTGTTTTTGGGGAGACCCATTACTTC. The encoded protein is CGVFGETHYF.

The chain's CDR3 is CASSVGQGHSPLHF. DNA of the CDR3: TGTGCCAGCAGCGTAGGACAGGGGCATTCACCCCTCCACTTT. The chain joins TRBV9 to TRBJ1-6; 8 nucleotides line up with TRBD1. Germline V gives CDR1 SGDLS, CDR2 YYNGEE. The CDR3 spans 14 residues. J gave up 8 bases and V 0 bases, and 1 base lay outside the gene matches.

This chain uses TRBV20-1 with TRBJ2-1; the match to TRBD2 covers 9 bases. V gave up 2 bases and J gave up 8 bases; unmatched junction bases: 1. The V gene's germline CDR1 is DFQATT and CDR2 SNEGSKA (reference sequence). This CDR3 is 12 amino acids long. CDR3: CSARLAGYEQFF. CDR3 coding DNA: TGCAGTGCTAGACTAGCGGGATATGAGCAGTTCTTC.

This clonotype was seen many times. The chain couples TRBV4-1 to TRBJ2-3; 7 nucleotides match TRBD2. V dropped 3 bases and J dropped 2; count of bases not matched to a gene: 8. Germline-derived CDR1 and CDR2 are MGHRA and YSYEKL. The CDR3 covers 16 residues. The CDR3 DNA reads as TGCGCCAGCAGCCAGTCCCCCCAGCGGGACACAGATACGCAGTATTTT. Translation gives CASSQSPQRDTDTQYF.

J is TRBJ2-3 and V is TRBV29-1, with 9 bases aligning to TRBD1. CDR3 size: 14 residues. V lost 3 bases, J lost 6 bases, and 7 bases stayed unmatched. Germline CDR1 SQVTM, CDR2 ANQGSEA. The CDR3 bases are TGCAGCGTTGATCAGACAGGGGGAAGTGATACGCAGTATTTT. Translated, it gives CSVDQTGGSDTQYF.

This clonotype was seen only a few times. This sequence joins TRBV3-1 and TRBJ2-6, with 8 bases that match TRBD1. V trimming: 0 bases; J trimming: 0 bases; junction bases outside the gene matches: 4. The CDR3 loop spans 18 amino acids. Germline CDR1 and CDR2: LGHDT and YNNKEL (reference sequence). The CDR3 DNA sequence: TGTGCCAGCAGCCAAGAGGGACAGGTGATCTCTGGGGCCAACGTCCTGACTTTC. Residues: CASSQEGQVISGANVLTF.

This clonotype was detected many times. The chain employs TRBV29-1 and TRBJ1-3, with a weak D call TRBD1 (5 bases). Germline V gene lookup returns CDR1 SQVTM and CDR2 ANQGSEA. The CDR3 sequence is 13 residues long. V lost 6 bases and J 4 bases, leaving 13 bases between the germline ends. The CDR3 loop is CSVGRDRGNTIYF. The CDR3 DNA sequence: TGCAGCGTGGGCCGGGACCGAGGAAACACCATATATTTT.

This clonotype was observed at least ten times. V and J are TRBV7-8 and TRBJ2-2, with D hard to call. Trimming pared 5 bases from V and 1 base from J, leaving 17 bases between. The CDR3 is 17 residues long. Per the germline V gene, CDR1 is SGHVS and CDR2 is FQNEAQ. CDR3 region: CASSILPMVGNTGELFF. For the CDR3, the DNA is TGTGCCAGCAGCATTCTTCCGATGGTCGGGAACACCGGGGAGCTGTTTTTT. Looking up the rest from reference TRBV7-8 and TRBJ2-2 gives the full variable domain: GAGVSQSPRYKVAKRGQDVALRCDPISGHVSLFWYQQALGQGPEFLTYFQNEAQLDKSGLPSDRFFAERPEGSVSTLKIQRTQQEDSAVYLCASSILPMVGNTGELFFGEGSRLTVL.

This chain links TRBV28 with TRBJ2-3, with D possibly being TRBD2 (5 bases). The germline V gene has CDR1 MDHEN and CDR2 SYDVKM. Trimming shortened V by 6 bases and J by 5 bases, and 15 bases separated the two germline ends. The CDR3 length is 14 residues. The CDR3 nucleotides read TGTGCCAGCAGCCGCCGGGGATTATTAGATACGCAGTATTTT. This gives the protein CASSRRGLLDTQYF.

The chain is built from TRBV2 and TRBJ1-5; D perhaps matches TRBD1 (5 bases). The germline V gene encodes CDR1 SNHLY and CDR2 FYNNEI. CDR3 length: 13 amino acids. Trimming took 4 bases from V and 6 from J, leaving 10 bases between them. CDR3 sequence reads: CASSGDSGQPQHF. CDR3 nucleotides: TGTGCCAGCAGTGGGGACTCTGGTCAGCCCCAGCATTTT.

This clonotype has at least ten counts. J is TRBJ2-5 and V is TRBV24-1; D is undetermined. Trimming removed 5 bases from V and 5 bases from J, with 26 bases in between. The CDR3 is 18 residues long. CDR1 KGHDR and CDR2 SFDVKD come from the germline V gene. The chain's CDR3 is CATSATSSQVQAVETQYF. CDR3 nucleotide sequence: TGTGCCACCAGTGCTACTTCCTCCCAGGTTCAAGCTGTTGAGACCCAGTACTTC.

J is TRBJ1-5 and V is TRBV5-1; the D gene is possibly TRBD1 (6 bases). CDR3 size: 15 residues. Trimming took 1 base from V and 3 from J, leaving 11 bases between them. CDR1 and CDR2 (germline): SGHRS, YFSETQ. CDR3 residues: CASSLTGTYNQPQHF. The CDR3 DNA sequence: TGCGCCAGCAGCTTGACAGGGACCTACAATCAGCCCCAGCATTTT. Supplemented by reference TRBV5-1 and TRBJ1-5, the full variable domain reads KAGVTQTPRYLIKTRGQQVTLSCSPISGHRSVSWYQQTPGQGLQFLFEYFSETQRNKGNFPGRFSGRQFSNSRSEMNVSTLELGDSALYLCASSLTGTYNQPQHFGDGTRLSIL.